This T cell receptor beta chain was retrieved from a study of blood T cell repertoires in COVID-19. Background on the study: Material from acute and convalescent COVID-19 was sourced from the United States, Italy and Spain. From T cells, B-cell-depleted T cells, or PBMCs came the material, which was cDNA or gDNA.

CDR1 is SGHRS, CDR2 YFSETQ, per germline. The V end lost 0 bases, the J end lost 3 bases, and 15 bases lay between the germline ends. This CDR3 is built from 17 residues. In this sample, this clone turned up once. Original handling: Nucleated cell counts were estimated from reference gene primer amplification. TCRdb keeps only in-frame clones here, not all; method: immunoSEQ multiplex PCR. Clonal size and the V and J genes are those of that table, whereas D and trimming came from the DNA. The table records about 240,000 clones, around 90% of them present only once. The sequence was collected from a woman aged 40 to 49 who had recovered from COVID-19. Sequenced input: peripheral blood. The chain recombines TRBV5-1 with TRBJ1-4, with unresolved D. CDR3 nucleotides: TGCGCCAGCAGCTTGGCCAGGTGGCGCCGCCCTAATGAAAAACTGTTTTTT. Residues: CASSLARWRRPNEKLFF.